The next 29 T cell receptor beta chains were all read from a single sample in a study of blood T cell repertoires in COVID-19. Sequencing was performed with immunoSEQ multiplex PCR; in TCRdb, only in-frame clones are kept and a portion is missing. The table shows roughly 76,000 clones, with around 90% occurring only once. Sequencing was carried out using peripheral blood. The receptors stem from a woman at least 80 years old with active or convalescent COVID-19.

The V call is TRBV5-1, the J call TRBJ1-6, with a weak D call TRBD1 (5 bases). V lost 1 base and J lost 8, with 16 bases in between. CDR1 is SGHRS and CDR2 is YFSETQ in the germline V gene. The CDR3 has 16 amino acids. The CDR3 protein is CASSLTRVGPDSPLHF. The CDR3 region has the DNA TGCGCCAGCAGCTTGACCAGGGTAGGACCAGATTCACCCCTCCACTTT.

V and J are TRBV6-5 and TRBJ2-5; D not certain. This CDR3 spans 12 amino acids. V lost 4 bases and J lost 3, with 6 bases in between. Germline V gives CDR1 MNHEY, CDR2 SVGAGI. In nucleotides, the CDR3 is TGTGCCAGCAGTTCTAGGAAAGAGACCCAGTACTTC. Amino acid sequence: CASSSRKETQYF.

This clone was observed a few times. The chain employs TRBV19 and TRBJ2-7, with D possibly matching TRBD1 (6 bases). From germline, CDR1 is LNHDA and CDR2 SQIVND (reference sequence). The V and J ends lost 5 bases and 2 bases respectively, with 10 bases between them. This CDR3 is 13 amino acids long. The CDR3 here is CASSLGHTYEQYF. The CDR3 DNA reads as TGTGCCAGTAGTTTGGGACACACCTACGAGCAGTACTTC. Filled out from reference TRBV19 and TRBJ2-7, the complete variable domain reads DGGITQSPKYLFRKEGQNVTLSCEQNLNHDAMYWYRQDPGQGLRLIYYSQIVNDFQKGDIAEGYSVSREKKESFPLTVTSAQKNPTAFYLCASSLGHTYEQYFGPGTRLTVT.

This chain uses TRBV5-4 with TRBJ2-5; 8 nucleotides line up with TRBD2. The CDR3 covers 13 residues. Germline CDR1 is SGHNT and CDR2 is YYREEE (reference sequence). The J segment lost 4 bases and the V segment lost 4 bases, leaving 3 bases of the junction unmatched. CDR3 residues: CASSNGGGETQYF. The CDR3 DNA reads TGTGCCAGCAGCAACGGGGGGGGAGAGACCCAGTACTTC.

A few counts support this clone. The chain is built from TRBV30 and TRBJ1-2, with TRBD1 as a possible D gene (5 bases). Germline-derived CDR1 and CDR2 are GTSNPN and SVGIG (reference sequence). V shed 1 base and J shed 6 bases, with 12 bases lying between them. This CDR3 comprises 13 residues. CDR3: CAWSEDSFDGYTF. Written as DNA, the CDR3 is TGTGCCTGGAGTGAAGACAGCTTCGATGGCTACACCTTC.

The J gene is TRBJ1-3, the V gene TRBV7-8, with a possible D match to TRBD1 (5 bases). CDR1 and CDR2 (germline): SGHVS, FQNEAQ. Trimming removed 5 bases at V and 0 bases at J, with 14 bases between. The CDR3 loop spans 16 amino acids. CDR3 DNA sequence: TGTGCCAGCAGCCTTAGACAGCCGAGCTCTGGAAACACCATATATTTT. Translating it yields CASSLRQPSSGNTIYF.

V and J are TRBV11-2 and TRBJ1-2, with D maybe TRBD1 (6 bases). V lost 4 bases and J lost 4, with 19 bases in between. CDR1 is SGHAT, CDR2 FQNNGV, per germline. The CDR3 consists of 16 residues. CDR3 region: CASSSSGQGSVYGYTF. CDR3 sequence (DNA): TGTGCCAGCAGCTCGTCCGGGCAGGGGTCCGTCTATGGCTACACCTTC.

The CDR3 nucleotides are TGTGCCAGCAGCCCGGGACTAGCCGCGGAGACCCAGTACTTC. Translating it yields CASSPGLAAETQYF. The gene calls are TRBV7-2 and TRBJ2-5; 9 bases are a match to TRBD2. This CDR3 comprises 14 residues. Per the germline V gene, CDR1 is SGHTA and CDR2 is FQGNSA. The V and J ends lost 5 bases and 5 bases, in that order; junction bases with no gene match: 6.

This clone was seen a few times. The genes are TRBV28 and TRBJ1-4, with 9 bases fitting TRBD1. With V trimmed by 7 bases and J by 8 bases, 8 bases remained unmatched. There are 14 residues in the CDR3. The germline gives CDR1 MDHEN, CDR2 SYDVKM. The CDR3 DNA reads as TGTGCCAGCATCCCCGGGACAGGGAGAGAAAAACTGTTTTTT. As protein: CASIPGTGREKLFF.

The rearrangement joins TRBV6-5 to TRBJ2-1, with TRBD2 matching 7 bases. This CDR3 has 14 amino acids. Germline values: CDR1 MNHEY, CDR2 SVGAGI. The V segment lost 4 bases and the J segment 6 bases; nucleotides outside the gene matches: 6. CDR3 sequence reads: CASSWREIVNEQFF. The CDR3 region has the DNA TGTGCCAGCAGTTGGCGGGAGATCGTCAATGAGCAGTTCTTC.

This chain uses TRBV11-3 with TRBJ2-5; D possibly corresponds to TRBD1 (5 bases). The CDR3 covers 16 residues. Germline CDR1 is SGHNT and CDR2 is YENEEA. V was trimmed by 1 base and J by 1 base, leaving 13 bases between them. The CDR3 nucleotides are TGTGCCAGCAGCTTAGGGGCCACGACAGTCCAAGAGACCCAGTACTTC. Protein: CASSLGATTVQETQYF.

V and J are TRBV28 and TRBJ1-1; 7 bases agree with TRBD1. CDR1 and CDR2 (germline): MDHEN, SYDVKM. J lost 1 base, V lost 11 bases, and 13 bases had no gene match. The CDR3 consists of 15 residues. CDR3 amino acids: CAYSKPGQENTEAFF. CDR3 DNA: TGTGCCTACTCAAAACCCGGACAGGAGAACACTGAAGCTTTCTTT.

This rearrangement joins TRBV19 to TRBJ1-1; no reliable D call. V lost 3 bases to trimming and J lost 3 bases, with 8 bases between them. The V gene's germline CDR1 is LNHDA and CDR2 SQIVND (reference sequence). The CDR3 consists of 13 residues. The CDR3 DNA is TGTGCCAGTAGTATCCCCCCATACACTGAAGCTTTCTTT. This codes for CASSIPPYTEAFF.

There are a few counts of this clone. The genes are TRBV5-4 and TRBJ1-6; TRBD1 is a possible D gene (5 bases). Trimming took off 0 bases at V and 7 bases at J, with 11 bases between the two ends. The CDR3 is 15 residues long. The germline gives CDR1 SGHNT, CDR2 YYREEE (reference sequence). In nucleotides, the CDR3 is TGTGCCAGCAGCTTGGACCCGGGGGGAAATTCACCCCTCCACTTT. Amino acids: CASSLDPGGNSPLHF.

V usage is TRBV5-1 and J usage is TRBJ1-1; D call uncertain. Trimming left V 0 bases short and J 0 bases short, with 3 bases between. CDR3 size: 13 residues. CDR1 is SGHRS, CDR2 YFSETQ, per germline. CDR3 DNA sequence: TGCGCCAGCAGCTTGGTAGTGAACACTGAAGCTTTCTTT. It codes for CASSLVVNTEAFF.

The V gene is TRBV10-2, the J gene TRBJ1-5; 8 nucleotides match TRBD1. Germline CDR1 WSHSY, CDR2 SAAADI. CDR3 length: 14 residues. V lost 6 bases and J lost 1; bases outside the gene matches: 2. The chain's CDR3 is CASSRTGSNQPQHF. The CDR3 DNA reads TGCGCCAGCAGCCGGACAGGGAGCAATCAGCCCCAGCATTTT.

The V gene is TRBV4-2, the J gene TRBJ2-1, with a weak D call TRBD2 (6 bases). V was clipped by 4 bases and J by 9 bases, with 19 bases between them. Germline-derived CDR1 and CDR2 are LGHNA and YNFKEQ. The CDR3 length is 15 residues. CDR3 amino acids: CASSPDRGWGGEQFF. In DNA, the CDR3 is TGTGCCAGCAGCCCAGACCGGGGTTGGGGAGGTGAGCAGTTCTTC.

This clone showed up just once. CDR3 coding DNA: TGTGCCAGCAGTGAGGAGGGCGTAGGGTCACCCCTCCACTTT. As protein: CASSEEGVGSPLHF. This rearrangement joins TRBV2 to TRBJ1-6; D remains unclear. Germline V gene data show CDR1 as SNHLY and CDR2 as FYNNEI. The CDR3 has 14 residues. The V end was cut by 3 bases, the J end by 10 bases, with 13 bases between.

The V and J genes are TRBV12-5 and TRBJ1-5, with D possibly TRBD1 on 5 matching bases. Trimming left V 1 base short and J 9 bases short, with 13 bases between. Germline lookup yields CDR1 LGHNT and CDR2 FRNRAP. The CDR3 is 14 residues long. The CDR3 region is CASGLDIGTSPQHF. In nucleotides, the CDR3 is TGTGCTAGTGGTTTGGATATAGGGACTTCGCCCCAGCATTTT.

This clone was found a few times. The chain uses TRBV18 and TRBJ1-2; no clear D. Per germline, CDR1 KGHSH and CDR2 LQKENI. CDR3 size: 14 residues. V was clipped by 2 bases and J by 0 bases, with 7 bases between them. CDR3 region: CASSPSVSNYGYTF. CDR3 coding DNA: TGTGCCAGCTCACCATCCGTGTCTAACTATGGCTACACCTTC.

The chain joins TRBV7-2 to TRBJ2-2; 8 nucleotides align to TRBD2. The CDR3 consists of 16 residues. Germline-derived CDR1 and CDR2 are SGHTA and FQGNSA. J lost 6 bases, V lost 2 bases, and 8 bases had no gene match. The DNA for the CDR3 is TGTGCCAGCAGCTTAAGGGTCGGGGGGGCGGCCGGGGAGCTGTTTTTT. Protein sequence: CASSLRVGGAAGELFF. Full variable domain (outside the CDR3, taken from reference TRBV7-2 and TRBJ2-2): GAGVSQSPSNKVTEKGKDVELRCDPISGHTALYWYRQSLGQGLEFLIYFQGNSAPDKSGLPSDRFSAERTGGSVSTLTIQRTQQEDSAVYLCASSLRVGGAAGELFFGEGSRLTVL.

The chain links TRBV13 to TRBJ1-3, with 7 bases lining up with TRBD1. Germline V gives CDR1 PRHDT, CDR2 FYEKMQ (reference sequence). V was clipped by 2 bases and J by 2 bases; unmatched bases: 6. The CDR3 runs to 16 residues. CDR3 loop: CASSLRTGRPGNTIYF. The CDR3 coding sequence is TGTGCCAGCAGCTTAAGGACAGGTCGACCTGGAAACACCATATATTTT.

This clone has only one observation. The CDR3 loop is CAIRQQYLNYGYTF. In nucleotides, the CDR3 is TGTGCCATCAGACAACAGTACCTTAACTATGGCTACACCTTC. The rearrangement uses TRBV10-3 and TRBJ1-2; D not resolved. Trimming removed 6 bases at V and 1 base at J, with 12 bases between. CDR3 length equals 14 residues. CDR1 is ENHRY, CDR2 SYGVKD, per germline.

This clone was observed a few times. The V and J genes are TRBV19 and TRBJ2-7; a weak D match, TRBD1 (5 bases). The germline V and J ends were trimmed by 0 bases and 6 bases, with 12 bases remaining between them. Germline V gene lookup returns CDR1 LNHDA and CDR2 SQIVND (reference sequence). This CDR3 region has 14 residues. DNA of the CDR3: TGTGCCAGTAGTATAGATCGCAGGGCCGGCGAGCAGTACTTC. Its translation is CASSIDRRAGEQYF.

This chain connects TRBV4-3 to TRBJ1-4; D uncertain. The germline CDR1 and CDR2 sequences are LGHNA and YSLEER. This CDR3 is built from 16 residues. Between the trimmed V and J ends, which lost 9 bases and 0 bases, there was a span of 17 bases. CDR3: CASRLTLVATNEKLFF. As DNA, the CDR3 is TGCGCCAGTAGGTTGACTCTAGTTGCAACTAATGAAAAACTGTTTTTT.

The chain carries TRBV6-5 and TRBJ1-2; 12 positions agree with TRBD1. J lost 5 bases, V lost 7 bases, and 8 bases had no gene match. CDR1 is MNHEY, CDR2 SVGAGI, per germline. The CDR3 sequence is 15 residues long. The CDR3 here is CASTQGGQGAYGYTF. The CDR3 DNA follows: TGTGCCAGCACCCAAGGGGGACAGGGGGCTTATGGCTACACCTTC.

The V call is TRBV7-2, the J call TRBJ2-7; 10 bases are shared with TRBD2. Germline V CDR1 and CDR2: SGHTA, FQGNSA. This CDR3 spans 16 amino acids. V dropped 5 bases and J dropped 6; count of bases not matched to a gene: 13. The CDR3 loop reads CASSPPWLAGAIEQYF. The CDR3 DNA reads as TGTGCCAGCAGCCCCCCCTGGCTAGCGGGGGCGATCGAGCAGTACTTC. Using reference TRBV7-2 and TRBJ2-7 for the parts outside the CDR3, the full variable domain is GAGVSQSPSNKVTEKGKDVELRCDPISGHTALYWYRQSLGQGLEFLIYFQGNSAPDKSGLPSDRFSAERTGGSVSTLTIQRTQQEDSAVYLCASSPPWLAGAIEQYFGPGTRLTVT.

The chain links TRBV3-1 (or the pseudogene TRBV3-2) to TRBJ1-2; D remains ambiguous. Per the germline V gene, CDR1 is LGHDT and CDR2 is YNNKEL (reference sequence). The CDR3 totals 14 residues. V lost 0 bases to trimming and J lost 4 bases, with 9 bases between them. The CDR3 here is CASSQEARSYGYTF. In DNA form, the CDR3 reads TGTGCCAGCAGCCAAGAGGCCAGAAGCTATGGCTACACCTTC.

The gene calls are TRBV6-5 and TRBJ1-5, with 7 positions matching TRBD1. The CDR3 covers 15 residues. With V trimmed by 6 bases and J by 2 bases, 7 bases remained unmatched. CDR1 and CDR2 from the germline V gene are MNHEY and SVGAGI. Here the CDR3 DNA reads TGTGCCAGCAGCAAGACAGGGATGGGCAATCAGCCCCAGCATTTT. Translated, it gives CASSKTGMGNQPQHF.